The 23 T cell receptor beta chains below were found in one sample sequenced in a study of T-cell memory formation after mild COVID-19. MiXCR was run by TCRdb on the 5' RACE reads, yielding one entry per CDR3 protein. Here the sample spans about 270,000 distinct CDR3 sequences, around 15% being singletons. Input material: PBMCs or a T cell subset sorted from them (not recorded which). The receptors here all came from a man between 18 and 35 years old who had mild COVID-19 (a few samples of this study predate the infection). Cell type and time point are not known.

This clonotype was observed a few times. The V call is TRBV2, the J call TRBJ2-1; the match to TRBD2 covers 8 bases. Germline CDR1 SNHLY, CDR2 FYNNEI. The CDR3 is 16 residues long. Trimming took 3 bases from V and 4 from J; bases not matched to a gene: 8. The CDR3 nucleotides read TGTGCCAGCAGTGATCAGCGGGGGCCCGAGTACAATGAGCAGTTCTTC. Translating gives CASSDQRGPEYNEQFF. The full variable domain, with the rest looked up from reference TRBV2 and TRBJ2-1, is EPEVTQTPSHQVTQMGQEVILRCVPISNHLYFYWYRQILGQKVEFLVSFYNNEISEKSEIFDDQFSVERPDGSNFTLKIRSTKLEDSAMYFCASSDQRGPEYNEQFFGPGTRLTVL.

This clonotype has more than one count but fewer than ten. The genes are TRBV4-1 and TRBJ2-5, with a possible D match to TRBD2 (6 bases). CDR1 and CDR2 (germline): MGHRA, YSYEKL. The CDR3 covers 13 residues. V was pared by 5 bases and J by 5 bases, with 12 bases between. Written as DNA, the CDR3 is TGCGCCAGCAGCGGGGGAGGAGGTGAGACCCAGTACTTC. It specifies CASSGGGGETQYF.

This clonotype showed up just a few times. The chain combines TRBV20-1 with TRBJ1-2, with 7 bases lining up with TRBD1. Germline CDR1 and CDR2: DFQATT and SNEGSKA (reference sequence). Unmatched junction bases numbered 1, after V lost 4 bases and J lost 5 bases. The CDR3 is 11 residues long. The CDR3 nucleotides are TGCAGTGCTATGACAGGGTATGGCTACACCTTC. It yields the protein CSAMTGYGYTF.

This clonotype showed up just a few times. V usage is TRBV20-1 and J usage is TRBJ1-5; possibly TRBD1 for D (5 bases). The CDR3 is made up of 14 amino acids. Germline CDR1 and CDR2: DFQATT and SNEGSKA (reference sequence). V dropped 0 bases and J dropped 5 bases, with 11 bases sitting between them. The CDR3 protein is CSARDYQGDQPQHF. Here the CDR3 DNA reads TGCAGTGCTAGAGATTACCAGGGAGATCAGCCCCAGCATTTT.

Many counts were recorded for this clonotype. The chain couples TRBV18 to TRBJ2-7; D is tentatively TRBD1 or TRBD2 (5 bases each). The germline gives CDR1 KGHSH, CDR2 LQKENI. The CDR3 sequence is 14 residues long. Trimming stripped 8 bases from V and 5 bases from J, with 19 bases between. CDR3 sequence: CASMRDSEGNEQYF. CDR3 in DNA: TGTGCCAGCATGCGCGACAGTGAGGGTAACGAGCAGTACTTC.

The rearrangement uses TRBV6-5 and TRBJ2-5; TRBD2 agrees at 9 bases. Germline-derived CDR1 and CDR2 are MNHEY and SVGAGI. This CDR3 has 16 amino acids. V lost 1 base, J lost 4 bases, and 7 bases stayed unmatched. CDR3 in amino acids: CASSYWGGGAGETQYF. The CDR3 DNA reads TGTGCCAGCAGTTACTGGGGCGGGGGGGCAGGAGAGACCCAGTACTTC.

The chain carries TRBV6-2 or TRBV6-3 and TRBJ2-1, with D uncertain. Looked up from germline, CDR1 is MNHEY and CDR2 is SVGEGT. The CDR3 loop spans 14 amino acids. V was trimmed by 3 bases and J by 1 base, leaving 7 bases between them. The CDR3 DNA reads TGTGCCAGCAGTTATGCTACATCCTACAATGAGCAGTTCTTC. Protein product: CASSYATSYNEQFF.

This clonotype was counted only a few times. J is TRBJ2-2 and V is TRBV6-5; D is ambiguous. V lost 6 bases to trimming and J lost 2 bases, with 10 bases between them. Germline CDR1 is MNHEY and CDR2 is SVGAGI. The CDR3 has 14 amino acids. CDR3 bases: TGTGCCAGCAGCCACGGTCGAAACACCGGGGAGCTGTTTTTT. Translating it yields CASSHGRNTGELFF.

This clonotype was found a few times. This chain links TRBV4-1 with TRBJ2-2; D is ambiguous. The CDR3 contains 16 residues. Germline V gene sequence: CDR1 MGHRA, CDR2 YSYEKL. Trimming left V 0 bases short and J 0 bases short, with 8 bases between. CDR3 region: CASSQEGSPNTGELFF. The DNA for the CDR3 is TGCGCCAGCAGCCAAGAAGGCAGTCCGAACACCGGGGAGCTGTTTTTT.

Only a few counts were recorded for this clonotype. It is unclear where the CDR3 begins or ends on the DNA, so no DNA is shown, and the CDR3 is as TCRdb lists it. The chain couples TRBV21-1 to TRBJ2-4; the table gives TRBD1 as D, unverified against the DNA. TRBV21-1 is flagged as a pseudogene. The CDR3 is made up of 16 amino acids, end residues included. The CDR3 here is CASSPWGDGTKNIQYF.

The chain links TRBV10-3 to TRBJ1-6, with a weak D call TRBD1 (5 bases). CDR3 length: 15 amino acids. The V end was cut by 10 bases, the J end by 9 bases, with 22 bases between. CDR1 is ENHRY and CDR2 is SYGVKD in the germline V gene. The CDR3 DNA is TGTGCCACGCTGCAAGCGGGGCCGAGAGGTTCACCCCTCCACTTT. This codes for CATLQAGPRGSPLHF.

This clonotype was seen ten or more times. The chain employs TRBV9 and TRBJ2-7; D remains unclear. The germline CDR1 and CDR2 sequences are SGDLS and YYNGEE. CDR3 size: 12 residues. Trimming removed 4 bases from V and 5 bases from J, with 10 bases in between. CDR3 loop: CASSPESHEQYF. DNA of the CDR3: TGTGCCAGCAGCCCCGAGTCCCACGAGCAGTACTTC.

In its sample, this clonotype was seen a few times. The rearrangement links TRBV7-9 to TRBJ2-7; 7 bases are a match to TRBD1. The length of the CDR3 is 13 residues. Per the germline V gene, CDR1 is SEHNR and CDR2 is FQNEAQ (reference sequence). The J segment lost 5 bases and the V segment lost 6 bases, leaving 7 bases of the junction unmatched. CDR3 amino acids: CASSRGQYDEQYV. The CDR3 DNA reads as TGTGCCAGCAGTCGGGGACAGTACGACGAGCAGTACGTC.

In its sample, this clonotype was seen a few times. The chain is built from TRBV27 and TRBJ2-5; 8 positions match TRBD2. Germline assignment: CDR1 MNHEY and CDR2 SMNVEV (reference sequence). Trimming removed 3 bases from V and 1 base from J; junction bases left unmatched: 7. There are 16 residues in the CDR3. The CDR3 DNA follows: TGTGCCAGCAGTTTCCAAGCGGGGGTCCGCCAAGAGACCCAGTACTTC. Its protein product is CASSFQAGVRQETQYF.

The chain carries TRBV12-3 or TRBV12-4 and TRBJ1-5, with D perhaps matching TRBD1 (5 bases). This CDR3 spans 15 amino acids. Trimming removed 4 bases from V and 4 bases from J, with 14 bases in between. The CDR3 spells CASSYRKAVNQPQHF. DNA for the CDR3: TGTGCCAGCAGTTACAGGAAGGCGGTAAATCAGCCCCAGCATTTT.

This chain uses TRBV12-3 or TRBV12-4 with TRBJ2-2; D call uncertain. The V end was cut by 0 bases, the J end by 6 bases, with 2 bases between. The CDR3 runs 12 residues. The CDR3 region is CASSLAPGELFF. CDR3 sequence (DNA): TGTGCCAGCAGTTTAGCGCCCGGGGAGCTGTTTTTT.

CDR3: CASSVGPNNEQFF. CDR3 DNA: TGTGCCAGCAGCGTCGGACCGAACAATGAGCAGTTCTTC. The chain has TRBV9 and TRBJ2-1; D unclear. This CDR3 contains 13 residues. Trimming cost V 2 bases and J 5 bases, with 8 bases left between them. Germline CDR1 SGDLS, CDR2 YYNGEE. The full variable domain, rest sourced from reference TRBV9 and TRBJ2-1, is DSGVTQTPKHLITATGQRVTLRCSPRSGDLSVYWYQQSLDQGLQFLIQYYNGEERAKGNILERFSAQQFPDLHSELNLSSLELGDSALYFCASSVGPNNEQFFGPGTRLTVL.

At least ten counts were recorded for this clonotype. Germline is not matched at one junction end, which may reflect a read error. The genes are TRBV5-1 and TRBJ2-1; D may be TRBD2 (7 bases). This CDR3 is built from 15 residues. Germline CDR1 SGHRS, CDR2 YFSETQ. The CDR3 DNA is TGTGCCAGCAGCTTAGAGGGGGGGTCCTACAATGAGCAGTTCTTC. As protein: CASSLEGGSYNEQFF. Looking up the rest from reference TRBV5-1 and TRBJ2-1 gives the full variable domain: KAGVTQTPRYLIKTRGQQVTLSCSPISGHRSVSWYQQTPGQGLQFLFEYFSETQRNKGNFPGRFSGRQFSNSRSEMNVSTLELGDSALYLCASSLEGGSYNEQFFGPGTRLTVL.

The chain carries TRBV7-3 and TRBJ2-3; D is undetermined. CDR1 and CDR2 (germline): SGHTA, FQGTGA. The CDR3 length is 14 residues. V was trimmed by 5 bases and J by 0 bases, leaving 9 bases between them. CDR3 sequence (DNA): TGTGCCAGCAGCCCCCAGATGAGCACAGATACGCAGTATTTT. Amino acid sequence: CASSPQMSTDTQYF.

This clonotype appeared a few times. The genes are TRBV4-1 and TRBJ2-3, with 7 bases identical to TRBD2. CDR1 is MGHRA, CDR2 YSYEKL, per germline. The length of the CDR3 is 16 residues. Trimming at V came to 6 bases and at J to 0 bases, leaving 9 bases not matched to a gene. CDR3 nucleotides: TGCGCCAGCAGACTGAATCCGGGACTAAGCACAGATACGCAGTATTTT. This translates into CASRLNPGLSTDTQYF.

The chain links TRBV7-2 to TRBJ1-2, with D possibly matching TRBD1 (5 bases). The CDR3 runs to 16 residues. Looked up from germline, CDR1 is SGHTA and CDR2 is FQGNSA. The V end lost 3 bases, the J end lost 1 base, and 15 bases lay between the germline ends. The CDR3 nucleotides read TGTGCCAGCAGCTTTGCTGGGAGGGGTAATAACTATGGCTACACCTTC. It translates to CASSFAGRGNNYGYTF.

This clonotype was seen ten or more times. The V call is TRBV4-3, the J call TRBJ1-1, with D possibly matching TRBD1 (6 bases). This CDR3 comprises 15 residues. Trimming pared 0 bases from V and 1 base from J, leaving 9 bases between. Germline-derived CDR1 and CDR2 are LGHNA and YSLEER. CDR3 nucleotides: TGCGCCAGCAGCCAAGATTTGGGGGCGAACACTGAAGCTTTCTTT. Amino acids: CASSQDLGANTEAFF.

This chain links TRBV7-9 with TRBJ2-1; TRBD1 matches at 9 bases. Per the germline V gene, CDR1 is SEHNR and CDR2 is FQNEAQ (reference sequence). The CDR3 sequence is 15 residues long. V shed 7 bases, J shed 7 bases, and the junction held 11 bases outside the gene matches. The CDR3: CASTAGTGNINEQFF. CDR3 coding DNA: TGTGCCAGCACTGCCGGGACAGGGAATATTAATGAGCAGTTCTTC.